This passage covers 12 T cell receptor beta chains from one sample sequenced in a study of blood T cells in healthy people across ages. Alongside a J-beta primer mix, a sample-barcoded 5' primer served in a second PCR lasting about 7 to 12 cycles. TCRdb independently ran MiXCR on the 5' RACE reads; one entry per CDR3 protein. The sample has 850,000 to 950,000 distinct CDR3 sequences, 25% to 30% seen once. Sequencing was done on a sample of blood. The receptors here all came from an elderly woman in good health.

This clonotype was picked up a small number of times. The rearrangement links TRBV23-1 to TRBJ1-5, with 8 bases matching TRBD1. TRBV23-1 is annotated as an ORF whose role is uncertain. CDR3 size: 14 residues. Trimming took 6 bases from V and 5 from J; bases not matched to a gene: 6. The CDR3 nucleotides are TGCGCCAGCAGACTACAGGGGGAGGATCAGCCCCAGCATTTT. The encoded protein is CASRLQGEDQPQHF.

The chain couples TRBV6-6 to TRBJ2-3, with D unclear. This CDR3 is built from 14 residues. Germline values: CDR1 MNHNY, CDR2 SVGAGI (reference sequence). The V end lost 3 bases, the J end lost 2 bases, and 9 bases lay between the germline ends. CDR3 sequence (DNA): TGTGCCAGCAGTTATTCGGCGTTCACAGATACGCAGTATTTT. It codes for CASSYSAFTDTQYF.

This clonotype has a handful of counts. The junction shows a germline mismatch at one end, possibly a read error. This chain uses TRBV6-5 with TRBJ1-1; D unresolved. Germline assignment: CDR1 MNHEY and CDR2 SVGAGI. This CDR3 has 14 amino acids. CDR3 amino acids: CASSSRTVNAEAFF. The CDR3 nucleotides read TGTGCCAGCAGTTCCCGAACGGTGAACGCTGAAGCTTTCTTT.

The CDR3 protein is CASSITTGERNQPQHF. The CDR3 region has the DNA TGTGCCAGTAGTATCACTACAGGGGAACGCAATCAGCCCCAGCATTTT. V and J are TRBV19 and TRBJ1-5; 7 positions agree with TRBD1. Germline V gene lookup returns CDR1 LNHDA and CDR2 SQIVND (reference sequence). The CDR3 has 16 amino acids. The junction had 7 bases not matched to a gene; V was cut back by 3 bases and J by 2 bases.

There are many counts of this clonotype. V is TRBV15 and J is TRBJ1-2; maybe TRBD1 (5 bases). The ends were cut back, 5 bases at V and 8 bases at J, with 15 bases in the middle. The germline V gene encodes CDR1 LNHNV and CDR2 YYDKDF (reference sequence). The CDR3 length is 13 residues. The CDR3 is CATSYRDLTGYTF. The CDR3 nucleotides are TGTGCCACCAGCTATCGGGACCTAACAGGCTACACCTTC.

This clonotype was detected many times. The chain recombines TRBV28 with TRBJ2-3, with TRBD1 matching 7 bases. V was pared by 7 bases and J by 2 bases, with 9 bases of the junction left unmatched. The CDR3 is 15 amino acids. Germline lookup yields CDR1 MDHEN and CDR2 SYDVKM. DNA of the CDR3: TGTGCCAGCACCGGAACAGGGGTCTACACAGATACGCAGTATTTT. Its translation: CASTGTGVYTDTQYF.

This clonotype was recorded a few times. The J gene is TRBJ1-1, the V gene TRBV20-1, with 8 bases that match TRBD1. V trimming: 0 bases; J trimming: 2 bases; junction bases outside the gene matches: 5. This CDR3 has 15 amino acids. Germline V gene lookup returns CDR1 DFQATT and CDR2 SNEGSKA (reference sequence). For the CDR3, the DNA is TGCAGTGCTAGAGATCTAGGACAGGGCAACACTGAAGCTTTCTTT. Its translation: CSARDLGQGNTEAFF.

The chain recombines TRBV3-1 with TRBJ2-1, with 7 bases identical to TRBD2. The CDR3 sequence is 18 residues long. The junction had 18 bases not matched to a gene; V was cut back by 4 bases and J by 6 bases. Germline CDR1 and CDR2: LGHDT and YNNKEL (reference sequence). DNA for the CDR3: TGTGCCAGCAGCCCACAGCCCGGTCGGGGGGACCGCTGCAATGAGCAGTTCTTC. Translated: CASSPQPGRGDRCNEQFF.

This clonotype came up a few times. The chain has TRBV12-3 or TRBV12-4 and TRBJ1-6; a possible D gene is TRBD1 (5 bases). The CDR3 is made up of 13 amino acids. V dropped 6 bases and J dropped 8 bases, with 11 bases sitting between them. CDR3 coding DNA: TGTGCCAGCAGATCGGCGACAGATTCACCCCTCCACTTT. Its translation: CASRSATDSPLHF.

J is TRBJ2-1 and V is TRBV6-2 or TRBV6-3; D is unresolved. V was pared by 5 bases and J by 5 bases, with 10 bases between. CDR1 MNHEY and CDR2 SVGEGT come from the germline V gene. The CDR3 has 13 residues. In DNA form, the CDR3 reads TGTGCCAGCAGTCCCTACCTAAACAATGAGCAGTTCTTC. It yields the protein CASSPYLNNEQFF.

This clonotype was detected many times. This chain connects TRBV7-2 to TRBJ1-6; D ambiguous. This CDR3 is built from 15 residues. V lost 5 bases and J lost 4, with 12 bases in between. Germline-derived CDR1 and CDR2 are SGHTA and FQGNSA. This chain's CDR3 is CASSPSGLYNSPLHF. The CDR3 DNA sequence: TGTGCCAGCAGCCCCTCCGGGCTTTATAATTCACCCCTCCACTTT.

This clonotype showed up just a few times. The V call is TRBV20-1, the J call TRBJ2-2, with 8 positions matching TRBD2. V was pared by 5 bases and J by 4 bases, with 6 bases of the junction left unmatched. The CDR3 is 14 residues long. Looked up from germline, CDR1 is DFQATT and CDR2 is SNEGSKA (reference sequence). The CDR3 sequence: CSAPARGGTGELFF. For the CDR3, the DNA is TGCAGTGCTCCCGCCCGGGGGGGCACCGGGGAGCTGTTTTTT.